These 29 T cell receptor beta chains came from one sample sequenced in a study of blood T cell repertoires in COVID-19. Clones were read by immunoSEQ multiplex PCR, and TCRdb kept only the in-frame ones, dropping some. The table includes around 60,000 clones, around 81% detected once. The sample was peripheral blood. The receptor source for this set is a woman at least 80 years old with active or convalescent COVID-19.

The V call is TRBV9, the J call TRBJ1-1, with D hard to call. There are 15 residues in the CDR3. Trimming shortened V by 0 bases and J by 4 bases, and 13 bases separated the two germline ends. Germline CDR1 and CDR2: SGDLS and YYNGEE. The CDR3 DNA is TGTGCCAGCAGCGTAGATGGCAGGTGGGCCACTGAAGCTTTCTTT. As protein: CASSVDGRWATEAFF.

CDR3 region: CASSLGAGRVEAFF. The CDR3 DNA reads as TGTGCCAGCAGCTTAGGCGCCGGGAGGGTTGAAGCTTTCTTT. The rearrangement uses TRBV7-9 and TRBJ1-1; D call uncertain. Germline CDR1 reads SEHNR; CDR2 reads FQNEAQ (reference sequence). This CDR3 has 14 amino acids. V lost 1 base and J 7 bases, leaving 13 bases between the germline ends.

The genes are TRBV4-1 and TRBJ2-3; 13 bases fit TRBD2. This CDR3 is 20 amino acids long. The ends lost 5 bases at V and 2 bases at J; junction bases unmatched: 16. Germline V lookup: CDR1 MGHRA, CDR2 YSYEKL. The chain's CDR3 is CASSSQKGLAGLRDTDTQYF. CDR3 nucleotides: TGCGCCAGCAGCTCTCAAAAGGGACTAGCGGGACTCCGGGACACAGATACGCAGTATTTT.

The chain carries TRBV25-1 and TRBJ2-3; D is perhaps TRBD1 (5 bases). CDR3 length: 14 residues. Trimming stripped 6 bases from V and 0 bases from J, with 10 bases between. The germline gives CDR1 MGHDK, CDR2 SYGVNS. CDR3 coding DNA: TGTGCCAGCAGGGACACCTCTAGCACAGATACGCAGTATTTT. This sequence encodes CASRDTSSTDTQYF.

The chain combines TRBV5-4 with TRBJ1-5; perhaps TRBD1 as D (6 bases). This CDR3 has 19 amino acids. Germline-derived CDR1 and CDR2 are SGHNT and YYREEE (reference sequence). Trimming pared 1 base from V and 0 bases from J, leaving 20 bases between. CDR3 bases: TGTGCCAGCAGCTTGACGACCTGGGCAGGGGTTAATAGCAATCAGCCCCAGCATTTT. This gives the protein CASSLTTWAGVNSNQPQHF.

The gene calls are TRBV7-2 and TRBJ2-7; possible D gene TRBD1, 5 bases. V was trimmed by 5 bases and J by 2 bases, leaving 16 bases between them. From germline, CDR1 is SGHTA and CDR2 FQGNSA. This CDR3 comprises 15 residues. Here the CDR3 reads CASSISLTETYEQYF. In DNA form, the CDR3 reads TGTGCCAGCAGCATAAGCTTGACAGAAACCTACGAGCAGTACTTC.

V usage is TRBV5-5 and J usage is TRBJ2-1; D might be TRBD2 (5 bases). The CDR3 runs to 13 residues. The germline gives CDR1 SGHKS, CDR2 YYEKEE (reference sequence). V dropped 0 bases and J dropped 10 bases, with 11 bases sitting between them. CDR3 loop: CASSLGERLEQFF. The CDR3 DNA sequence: TGTGCCAGCAGCTTGGGGGAGAGACTGGAGCAGTTCTTC.

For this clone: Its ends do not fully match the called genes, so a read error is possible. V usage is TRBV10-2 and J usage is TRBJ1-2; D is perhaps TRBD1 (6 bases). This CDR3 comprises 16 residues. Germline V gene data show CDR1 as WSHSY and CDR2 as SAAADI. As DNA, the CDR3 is TGCGCCAGCAGTCAGTCGGGGGCTTCAGCTAACTATGGCTACACCTTC. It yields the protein CASSQSGASANYGYTF.

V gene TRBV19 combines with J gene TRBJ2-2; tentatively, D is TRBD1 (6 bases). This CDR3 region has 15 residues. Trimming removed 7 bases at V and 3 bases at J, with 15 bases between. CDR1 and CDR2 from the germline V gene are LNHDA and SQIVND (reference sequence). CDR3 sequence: CASTRTGYDTGELFF. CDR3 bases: TGTGCCAGTACCAGAACAGGGTACGACACCGGGGAGCTGTTTTTT.

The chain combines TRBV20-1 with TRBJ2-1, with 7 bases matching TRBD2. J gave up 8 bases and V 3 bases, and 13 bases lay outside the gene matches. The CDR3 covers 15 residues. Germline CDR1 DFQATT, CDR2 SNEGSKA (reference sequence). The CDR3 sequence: CSASNPAGSVDEQFF. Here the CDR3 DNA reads TGCAGTGCTAGTAACCCAGCGGGAAGCGTCGATGAGCAGTTCTTC.

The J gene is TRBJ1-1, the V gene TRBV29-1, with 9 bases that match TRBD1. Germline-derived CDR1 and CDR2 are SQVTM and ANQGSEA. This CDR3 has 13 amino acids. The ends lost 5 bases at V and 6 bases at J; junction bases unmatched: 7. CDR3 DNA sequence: TGCAGCGTTCGCCGGGACAGGGTGTCTGAAGCTTTCTTT. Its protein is CSVRRDRVSEAFF. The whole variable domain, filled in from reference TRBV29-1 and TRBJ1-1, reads SAVISQKPSRDICQRGTSLTIQCQVDSQVTMMFWYRQQPGQSLTLIATANQGSEATYESGFVIDKFPISRPNLTFSTLTVSNMSPEDSSIYLCSVRRDRVSEAFFGQGTRLTVV.

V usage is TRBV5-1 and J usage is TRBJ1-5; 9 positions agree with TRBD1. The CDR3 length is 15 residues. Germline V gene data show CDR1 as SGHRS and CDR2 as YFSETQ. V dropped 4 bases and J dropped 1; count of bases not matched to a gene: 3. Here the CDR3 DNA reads TGCGCCAGCAGCGAACAGGGGGCCAGCAATCAGCCCCAGCATTTT. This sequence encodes CASSEQGASNQPQHF.

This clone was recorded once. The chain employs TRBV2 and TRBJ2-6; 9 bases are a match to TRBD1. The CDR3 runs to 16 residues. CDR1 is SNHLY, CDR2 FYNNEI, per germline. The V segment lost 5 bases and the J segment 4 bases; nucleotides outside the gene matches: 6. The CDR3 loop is CASSQHRGLGANVLTF. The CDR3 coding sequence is TGTGCCAGCAGTCAACACAGGGGGCTAGGGGCCAACGTCCTGACTTTC.

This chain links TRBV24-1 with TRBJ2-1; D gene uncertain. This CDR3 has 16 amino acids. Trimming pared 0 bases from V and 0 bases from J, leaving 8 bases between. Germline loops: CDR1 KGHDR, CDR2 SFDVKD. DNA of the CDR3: TGTGCCACCAGTGATTTGGACATAAGCTCCTACAATGAGCAGTTCTTC. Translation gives CATSDLDISSYNEQFF.

CDR3 sequence reads: CASSQDPTSTDTQYF. The CDR3 DNA follows: TGCGCCAGCAGCCAAGATCCTACTAGCACAGATACGCAGTATTTT. This rearrangement joins TRBV4-1 to TRBJ2-3; D remains unclear. Trimming shortened V by 0 bases and J by 0 bases, and 7 bases separated the two germline ends. This CDR3 region has 15 residues. Germline CDR1 MGHRA, CDR2 YSYEKL.

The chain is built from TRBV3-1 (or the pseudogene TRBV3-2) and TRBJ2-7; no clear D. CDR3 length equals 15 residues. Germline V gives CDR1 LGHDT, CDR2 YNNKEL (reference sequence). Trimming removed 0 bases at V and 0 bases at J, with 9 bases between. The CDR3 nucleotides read TGTGCCAGCAGCCAAGAGTCAGTCACCTCCTACGAGCAGTACTTC. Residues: CASSQESVTSYEQYF.

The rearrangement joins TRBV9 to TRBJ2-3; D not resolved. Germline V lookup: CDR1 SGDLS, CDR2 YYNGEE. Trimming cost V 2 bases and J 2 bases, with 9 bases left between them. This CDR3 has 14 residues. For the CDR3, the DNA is TGTGCCAGCAGCGTCGGCGGATCCACAGATACGCAGTATTTT. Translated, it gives CASSVGGSTDTQYF.

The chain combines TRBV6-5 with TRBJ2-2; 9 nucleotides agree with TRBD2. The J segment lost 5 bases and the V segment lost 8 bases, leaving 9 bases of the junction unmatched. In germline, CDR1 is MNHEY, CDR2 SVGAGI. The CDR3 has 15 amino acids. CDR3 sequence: CASGSGGTGTGELFF. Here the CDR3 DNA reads TGTGCCAGCGGGAGCGGGGGGACCGGGACCGGGGAGCTGTTTTTT.

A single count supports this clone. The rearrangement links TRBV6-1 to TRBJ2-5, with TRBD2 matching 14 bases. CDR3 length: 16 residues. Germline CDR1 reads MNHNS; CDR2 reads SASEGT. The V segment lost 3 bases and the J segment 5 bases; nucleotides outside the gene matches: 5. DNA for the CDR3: TGTGCCAGCAGTGAGGACAGACTAGCGGGGGGGGAGACCCAGTACTTC. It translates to CASSEDRLAGGETQYF.

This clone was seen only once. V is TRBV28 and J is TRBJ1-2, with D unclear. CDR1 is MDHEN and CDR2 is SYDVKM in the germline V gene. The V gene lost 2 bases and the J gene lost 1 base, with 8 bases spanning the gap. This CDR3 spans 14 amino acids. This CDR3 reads CASSLHTDNYGYTF. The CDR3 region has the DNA TGTGCCAGCAGTTTACACACAGATAACTATGGCTACACCTTC.

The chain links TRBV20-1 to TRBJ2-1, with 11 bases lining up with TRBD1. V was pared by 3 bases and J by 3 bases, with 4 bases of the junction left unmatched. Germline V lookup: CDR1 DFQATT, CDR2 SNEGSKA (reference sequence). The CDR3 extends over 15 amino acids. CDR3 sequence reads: CSASRTGGIYNEQFF. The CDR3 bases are TGCAGTGCTAGTCGGACAGGGGGCATCTACAATGAGCAGTTCTTC.

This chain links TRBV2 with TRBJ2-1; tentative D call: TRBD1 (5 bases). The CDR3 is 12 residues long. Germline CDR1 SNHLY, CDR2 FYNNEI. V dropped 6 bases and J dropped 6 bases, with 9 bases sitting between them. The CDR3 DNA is TGTGCCAGCAGAGACGACAGCAATGAGCAGTTCTTC. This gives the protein CASRDDSNEQFF.

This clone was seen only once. CDR3 in amino acids: CAISESAGRGTEAFF. In nucleotides, the CDR3 is TGTGCCATCAGTGAATCCGCAGGGCGAGGAACTGAAGCTTTCTTT. The chain uses TRBV10-3 and TRBJ1-1; TRBD1 is a possible D gene (5 bases). This CDR3 contains 15 residues. The germline gives CDR1 ENHRY, CDR2 SYGVKD. Trimming stripped 3 bases from V and 5 bases from J, with 16 bases between.

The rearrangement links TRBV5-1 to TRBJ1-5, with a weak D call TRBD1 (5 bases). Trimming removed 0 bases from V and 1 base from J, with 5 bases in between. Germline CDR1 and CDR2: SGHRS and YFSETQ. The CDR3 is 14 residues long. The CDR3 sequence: CASSLAGSNQPQHF. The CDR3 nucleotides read TGCGCCAGCAGCTTGGCAGGGAGCAATCAGCCCCAGCATTTT.

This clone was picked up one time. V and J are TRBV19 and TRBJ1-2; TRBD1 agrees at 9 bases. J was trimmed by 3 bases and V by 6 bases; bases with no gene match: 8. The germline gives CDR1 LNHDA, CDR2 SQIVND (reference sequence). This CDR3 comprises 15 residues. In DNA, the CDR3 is TGTGCCAGTAGACGGGGACAGGGAGTAGACTATGGCTACACCTTC. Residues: CASRRGQGVDYGYTF.

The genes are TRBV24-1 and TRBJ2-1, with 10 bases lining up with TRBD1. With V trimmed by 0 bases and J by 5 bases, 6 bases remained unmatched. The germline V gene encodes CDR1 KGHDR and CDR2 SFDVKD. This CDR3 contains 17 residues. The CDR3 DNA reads TGTGCCACCAGTGATTTGCCGGGACAGGGGAGACACAATGAGCAGTTCTTC. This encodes CATSDLPGQGRHNEQFF.

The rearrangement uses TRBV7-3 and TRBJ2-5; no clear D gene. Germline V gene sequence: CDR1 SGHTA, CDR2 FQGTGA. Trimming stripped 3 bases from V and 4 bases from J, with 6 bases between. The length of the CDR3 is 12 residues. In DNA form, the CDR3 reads TGTGCCAGCAGCTTTACTGGAGAGACCCAGTACTTC. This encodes CASSFTGETQYF.

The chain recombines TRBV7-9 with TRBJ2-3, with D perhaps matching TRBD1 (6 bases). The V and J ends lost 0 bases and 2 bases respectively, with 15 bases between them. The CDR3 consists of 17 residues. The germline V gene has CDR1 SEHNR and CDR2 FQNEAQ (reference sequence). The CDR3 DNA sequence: TGTGCCAGCAGCTTAGCCATTGGGCAGGGGCCCACAGATACGCAGTATTTT. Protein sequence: CASSLAIGQGPTDTQYF.

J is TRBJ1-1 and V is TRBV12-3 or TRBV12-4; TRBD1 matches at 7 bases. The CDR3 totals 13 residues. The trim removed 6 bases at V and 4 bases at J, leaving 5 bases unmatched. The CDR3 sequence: CASRNQGGTEAFF. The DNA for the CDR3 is TGTGCCAGCAGGAATCAGGGGGGCACTGAAGCTTTCTTT.